One T cell receptor beta chain is described in this entry. Antigen: not known. The sample comes from a study of cytomegalovirus exposure and HLA in healthy donors. Study outcomes and limitations: In a later analysis, about 17,000 TCR beta sequences were associated with HLA alleles at 0.05 false discovery rate.

Germline CDR1 reads SGHRS; CDR2 reads YFSETQ. This CDR3 is built from 14 residues. V was pared by 4 bases and J by 5 bases, with 15 bases between. The PCR made use of 60 Vbeta and 13 Jbeta primers. Data came from immunoSEQ multiplex PCR; TCRdb stores just in-frame clones and leaves some out. The sample consists of roughly 180,000 clones, 70% to 85% of them appearing once. What was sequenced was PBMCs. The genes are TRBV5-1 and TRBJ2-5; weak D call: TRBD2 (7 bases). This TCR derives from a woman aged 60-70 years in good health and CMV-seropositive. The CDR3 is CASSPGGPGETQYF. The CDR3 coding sequence is TGCGCCAGCAGCCCCGGGGGGCCGGGGGAGACCCAGTACTTC.